This T cell receptor beta chain was captured in a study of regulatory T cells in long-lasting Graves disease. V was shortened by 5 bases and J by 0 bases, with 6 bases between the two germline ends. The CDR3 is 13 amino acids. General study findings and limits: Persistent Graves' patients showed less TCR diversity than newly diagnosed ones. Limited samples may have lowered accuracy.

Time point specified: newly diagnosed GD, antithyroid drugs for less than 3 months. Construction of the TCR library relied on RNA isolated from PBMCs. The source of the patients was an endocrinology department in Xi'an, China. Arm-PCR of CDR3 regions with iRepertoire HTBI primers generated TCR beta libraries. TCRdb reprocessed the multiplex PCR reads with MiXCR, giving one entry per CDR3 protein. The sample holds approximately 300,000 distinct CDR3 sequences, over 15% seen once. This clonotype came up many times. Its antigen remains unknown. This TCR was recovered from a female donor with Graves disease. The material sequenced was peripheral blood mononuclear cells (PBMCs), taken at new diagnosis, from a patient treated with antithyroid drugs. V gene TRBV12-3 or TRBV12-4 combines with J gene TRBJ2-3, with no clear D. The CDR3 DNA sequence: TGTGCCAGCAGTCGTGCTAGCACAGATACGCAGTATTTT. Translating gives CASSRASTDTQYF.